The clone carrying this TCR beta chain was seen once. Germline CDR1 reads SGHTA; CDR2 reads FQGNSA. Trimming stripped 1 base from V and 4 bases from J, with 16 bases between. This CDR3 is built from 16 residues. Original handling: Cell counts per sample came from amplifying reference gene primers. Assay used: immunoSEQ multiplex PCR; TCRdb lists only in-frame clones, some missing. The DNA gave D and trimming, while V, J and clone size come from that table. The profile shows approximately 180,000 clones, about 77% of them singletons. This sample is drawn from a study of blood T cell repertoires in COVID-19.

Sequenced input: PBMCs or T cells enriched from blood (not recorded which). The rearrangement links TRBV7-2 to TRBJ1-2; D possibly corresponds to TRBD1 (6 bases). This receptor was obtained from a woman aged 45-65 years with acute COVID-19. CDR3 sequence reads: CASSLEGHFPGYGYTF. The CDR3 DNA is TGTGCCAGCAGCTTAGAGGGACACTTCCCGGGCTATGGCTACACCTTC.